Shown below are 7 T cell receptor beta chains from a single sample sequenced in a study of beta chain features in type 1 diabetes. General study points: In every one of the four CD4+ subsets, TCRB CDR3s were moderately but significantly shorter in Type 1 diabetes patients.

Their target antigens are unknown. Reverse transcription of all isolated RNA meant that expressed TCRB transcripts were sequenced. Assay: immunoSEQ multiplex PCR; the TCRdb copy retains only in-frame clones and omits some. The sample shows about 370,000 clones, roughly 9.8% of them seen only once. The sequenced material came from central memory CD4+ T cells from blood. These receptors originate from a man younger than 40 with type 1 diabetes.

This clone was seen more than once but under ten times. This chain connects TRBV6-6 to TRBJ1-1; tentatively, D is TRBD1 (6 bases). CDR3 length equals 13 residues. The V end lost 6 bases, the J end lost 4 bases, and 12 bases lay between the germline ends. Germline V gives CDR1 MNHNY, CDR2 SVGAGI (reference sequence). The CDR3, as DNA: TGTGCCAGCAGCTGGACAGCGAGCACTGAAGCTTTCTTT. Translating gives CASSWTASTEAFF.

The gene calls are TRBV5-5 and TRBJ2-3; no firm D call. Germline CDR1 is SGHKS and CDR2 is YYEKEE (reference sequence). Trimming took 0 bases from V and 3 from J, leaving 5 bases between them. The CDR3 totals 13 residues. This chain's CDR3 is CASSLVRTDTQYF. The DNA for the CDR3 is TGTGCCAGCAGCTTGGTTAGAACAGATACGCAGTATTTT.

The table lists this clone with many counts. The J gene is TRBJ1-1, the V gene TRBV7-8; tentatively, D is TRBD1 (5 bases). This CDR3 region has 14 residues. Germline-derived CDR1 and CDR2 are SGHVS and FQNEAQ. V was pared by 5 bases and J by 1 base, with 11 bases between. The CDR3 region is CASSDYRQNTEAFF. The DNA for the CDR3 is TGTGCCAGCAGCGATTACAGGCAGAACACTGAAGCTTTCTTT.

J is TRBJ2-3 and V is TRBV28, with 11 positions matching TRBD2. After removal of 6 bases from V and 0 bases from J, the junction contained 2 bases not matched to a gene. This CDR3 has 15 residues. The germline gives CDR1 MDHEN, CDR2 SYDVKM. CDR3 coding DNA: TGTGCCAGCAGCCGGACTAGCGGGAGCACAGATACGCAGTATTTT. Translation: CASSRTSGSTDTQYF. The full variable domain, completed using reference TRBV28 and TRBJ2-3, is DVKVTQSSRYLVKRTGEKVFLECVQDMDHENMFWYRQDPGLGLRLIYFSYDVKMKEKGDIPEGYSVSREKKERFSLILESASTNQTSMYLCASSRTSGSTDTQYFGPGTRLTVL.

V is TRBV11-1 and J is TRBJ1-1; no clear D gene. The V end lost 1 base, the J end lost 5 bases, and 8 bases lay between the germline ends. The CDR3 is 13 amino acids. Germline CDR1 is SGHAT and CDR2 is FQDESV (reference sequence). CDR3 DNA: TGTGCCAGCAGCTTAGATGATACGACTGAAGCTTTCTTT. It codes for CASSLDDTTEAFF. Full variable domain (rest looked up from reference TRBV11-1 and TRBJ1-1): EAEVAQSPRYKITEKSQAVAFWCDPISGHATLYWYRQILGQGPELLVQFQDESVVDDSQLPKDRFSAERLKGVDSTLKIQPAELGDSAMYLCASSLDDTTEAFFGQGTRLTVV.

The V gene is TRBV7-3, the J gene TRBJ1-1, with D perhaps TRBD1 (5 bases). Germline assignment: CDR1 SGHTA and CDR2 FQGTGA. Trimming pared 5 bases from V and 10 bases from J, leaving 14 bases between. There are 12 residues in the CDR3. CDR3 protein: CASSEGWRRAFF. For the CDR3, the DNA is TGTGCCAGCAGCGAGGGGTGGAGGAGAGCTTTCTTT.

This chain joins TRBV11-3 and TRBJ2-3, with D possibly TRBD2 on 6 matching bases. This CDR3 spans 17 amino acids. Looked up from germline, CDR1 is SGHNT and CDR2 is YENEEA. V gave up 1 base and J gave up 0 bases, with 14 bases separating them. The CDR3 loop reads CASSLGVTSGSTDTQYF. CDR3 DNA: TGTGCCAGCAGCTTAGGGGTAACCAGCGGGAGCACAGATACGCAGTATTTT.